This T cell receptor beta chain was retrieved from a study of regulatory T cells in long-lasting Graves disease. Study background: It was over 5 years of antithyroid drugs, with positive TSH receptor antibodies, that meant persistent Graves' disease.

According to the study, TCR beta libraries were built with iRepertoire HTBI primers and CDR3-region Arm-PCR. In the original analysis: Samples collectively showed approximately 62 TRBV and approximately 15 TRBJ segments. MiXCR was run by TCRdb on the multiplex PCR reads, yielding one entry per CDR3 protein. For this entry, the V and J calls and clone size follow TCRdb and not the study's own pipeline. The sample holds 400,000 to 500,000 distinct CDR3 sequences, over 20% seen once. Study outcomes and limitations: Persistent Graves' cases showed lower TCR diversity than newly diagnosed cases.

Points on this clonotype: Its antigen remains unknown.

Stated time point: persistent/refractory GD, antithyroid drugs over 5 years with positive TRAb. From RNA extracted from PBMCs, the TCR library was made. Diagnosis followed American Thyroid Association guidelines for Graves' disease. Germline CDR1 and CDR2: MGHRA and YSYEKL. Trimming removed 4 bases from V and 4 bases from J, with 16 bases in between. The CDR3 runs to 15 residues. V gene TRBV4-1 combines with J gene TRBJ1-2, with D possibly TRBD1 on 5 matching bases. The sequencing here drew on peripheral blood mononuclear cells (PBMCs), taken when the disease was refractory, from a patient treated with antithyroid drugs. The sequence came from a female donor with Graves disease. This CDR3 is CASSRNTGELYGYTF. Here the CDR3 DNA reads TGCGCCAGCAGCCGAAACACAGGAGAGCTCTATGGCTACACCTTC.